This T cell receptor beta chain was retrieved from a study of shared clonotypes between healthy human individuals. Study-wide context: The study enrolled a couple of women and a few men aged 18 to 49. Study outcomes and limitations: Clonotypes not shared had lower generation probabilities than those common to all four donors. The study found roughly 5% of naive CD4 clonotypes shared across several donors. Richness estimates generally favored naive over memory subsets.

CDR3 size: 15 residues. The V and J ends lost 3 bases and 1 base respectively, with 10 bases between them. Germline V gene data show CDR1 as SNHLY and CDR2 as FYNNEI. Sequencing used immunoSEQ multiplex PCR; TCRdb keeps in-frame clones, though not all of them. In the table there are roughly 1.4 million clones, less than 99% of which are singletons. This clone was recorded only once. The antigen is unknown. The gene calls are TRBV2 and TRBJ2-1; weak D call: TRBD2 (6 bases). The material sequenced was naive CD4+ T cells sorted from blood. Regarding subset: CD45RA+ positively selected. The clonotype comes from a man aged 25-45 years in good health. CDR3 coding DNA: TGTGCCAGCAGTGACGGGAGCGGGTCCTACAATGAGCAGTTCTTC. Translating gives CASSDGSGSYNEQFF.